Following are 9 T cell receptor beta chains from one sample sequenced in a study of CD8 T cells in ankylosing spondylitis. General study points: Seemingly distinctive of ankylosing spondylitis blood was a TCR beta motif formed by eight highly homologous variants.

These receptors lack a known antigen. Using its own MiXCR run on the 5' RACE reads, TCRdb lists one record per CDR3 protein. The sample contains about 840,000 distinct CDR3 sequences, around 11% of which appear only once. Source material: blood, either unsorted or a sorted T cell fraction (not recorded which). These receptors were obtained from a male donor with ankylosing spondylitis.

This clonotype came up a few times. The J gene is TRBJ2-5, the V gene TRBV7-2, with D unresolved. Looked up from germline, CDR1 is SGHTA and CDR2 is FQGNSA. The CDR3 extends over 13 amino acids. V lost 3 bases and J 5 bases, leaving 10 bases between the germline ends. CDR3 coding DNA: TGTGCCAGCAGCTTGTACCGGGTTGAGACCCAGTACTTC. Translated: CASSLYRVETQYF.

This clonotype was seen a few times. The rearrangement links TRBV4-2 to TRBJ2-3; D is uncertain. Trimming stripped 0 bases from V and 5 bases from J, with 9 bases between. The CDR3 loop spans 14 amino acids. Germline V gives CDR1 LGHNA, CDR2 YNFKEQ. CDR3 sequence: CASSQDPLVDTQYF. The CDR3 coding sequence is TGTGCCAGCAGCCAAGATCCCCTCGTAGATACGCAGTATTTT.

This clonotype came up many times. The V and J genes are TRBV7-9 and TRBJ2-3; D gene uncertain. V gave up 8 bases and J gave up 4 bases, with 4 bases separating them. The CDR3 totals 10 residues. The germline V gene has CDR1 SEHNR and CDR2 FQNEAQ (reference sequence). The CDR3 sequence: CASGADTQYF. Here the CDR3 DNA reads TGTGCCAGCGGGGCAGATACGCAGTATTTT.

There are a few counts of this clonotype. The V gene is TRBV9, the J gene TRBJ2-5, with 12 positions matching TRBD2. The length of the CDR3 is 16 residues. The ends lost 3 bases at V and 4 bases at J; junction bases unmatched: 7. CDR1 and CDR2 (germline): SGDLS, YYNGEE. The CDR3 protein is CASSAYPGLAGETQYF. CDR3 bases: TGTGCCAGCAGCGCGTACCCGGGACTAGCGGGAGAGACCCAGTACTTC.

This clonotype has at least ten counts. The V gene is TRBV12-3 or TRBV12-4, the J gene TRBJ1-5, with D possibly matching TRBD1 (5 bases). V was cut by 5 bases and J by 0 bases, with 8 bases left in between. The CDR3 is made up of 14 amino acids. The CDR3 DNA reads TGTGCCAGCAGTACGACAGATAGCAATCAGCCCCAGCATTTT. Translating gives CASSTTDSNQPQHF.

This clonotype was recorded a few times. The chain uses TRBV28 and TRBJ1-1; D is possibly TRBD1 (6 bases). CDR3 size: 14 residues. V was pared by 7 bases and J by 3 bases, with 15 bases between. Per germline, CDR1 MDHEN and CDR2 SYDVKM. CDR3 nucleotides: TGTGCCAGCAACCACGGGACAACCTACACTGAAGCTTTCTTT. This sequence encodes CASNHGTTYTEAFF.

This clonotype occurred a few times. This chain joins TRBV20-1 and TRBJ1-2; no definite D call. Looked up from germline, CDR1 is DFQATT and CDR2 is SNEGSKA (reference sequence). Between the trimmed V and J ends, which lost 0 bases and 6 bases, there was a span of 8 bases. The CDR3 is 12 residues long. CDR3 in amino acids: CSARELRHGYTF. The CDR3 bases are TGCAGTGCTAGAGAATTGAGGCATGGCTACACCTTC.

This clonotype has more than one count but fewer than ten. The chain links TRBV20-1 to TRBJ1-6; D is uncertain. V was trimmed by 3 bases and J by 10 bases, leaving 10 bases between them. Germline CDR1 and CDR2: DFQATT and SNEGSKA (reference sequence). The length of the CDR3 is 12 residues. CDR3 bases: TGCAGTGCTAGGGGGTCTGCATCACCCCTCCACTTT. It is translated as CSARGSASPLHF.

The chain uses TRBV20-1 and TRBJ1-4; unclear D gene. The CDR3 contains 15 residues. V was trimmed by 1 base and J by 6 bases, leaving 15 bases between them. CDR1 and CDR2 (germline): DFQATT, SNEGSKA (reference sequence). The chain's CDR3 is CSARGRGGADEKLFF. Here the CDR3 DNA reads TGCAGTGCTAGAGGGAGAGGCGGTGCAGATGAAAAACTGTTTTTT.